Detailed here is one TCR beta chain. Sequence at one end of the junction differs from germline and may be a read error. This sample was included in a study of blood T cell repertoires in COVID-19. Study-level information: Acute and convalescent COVID-19 specimens originated in the United States, Italy and Spain. Sources were T cells, B-cell-depleted T cells, or PBMCs; the material itself was cDNA or gDNA.

Libraries were prepared by immunoSEQ multiplex PCR; TCRdb keeps only in-frame clonotypes and omits some of them. In the table there are roughly 440,000 clones, about 87% of which are singletons. Germline values: CDR1 KGHDR, CDR2 SFDVKD. CDR3 size: 18 residues. Sequencing was carried out using peripheral blood. The rearrangement joins TRBV24-1 to TRBJ2-1; 13 nucleotides agree with TRBD2. The TCR was taken from a woman in her 50s with COVID-19, enrolled during active disease. CDR3 residues: CATSGLARGLAGSDEQFF. The CDR3 DNA reads TGTGCCACCAGTGGTTTGGCAAGGGGACTAGCGGGGAGCGATGAGCAGTTCTTC.